The rows below give T cell receptor beta chains drawn from one sample of a study of T cell responses to AZD1222 COVID-19 vaccine. The method was immunoSEQ multiplex PCR; TCRdb's version includes in-frame clones alone and lacks a portion of them. The data contain some 47,000 clones, roughly 87% of them singletons. The sample in question was peripheral blood, obtained 28 days after the second AZD1222 dose. The origin of the receptors is an adult who received the AZD1222 COVID-19 vaccine. CDR3s include the opening cysteine and the closing phenylalanine or tryptophan. D genes are given only for firm matches. Clone size is stated in some rows and not others, as once, few, many or a class when expanded.

cdr3_nt,cdr3_aa,v_call,clone_size,d_call,j_call
TGTGCCAGTAGTATGGTGGGAGGGGCCTACGAGCAGTACTTC,CASSMVGGAYEQYF,TRBV19,once,TRBD2,TRBJ2-7
TGTGCCAGCTCACCCACAGGCGTTAGCAATCAGCCCCAGCATTTT,CASSPTGVSNQPQHF,TRBV18,few,NA,TRBJ1-5
TGTGCCAGCAGGGAGTACCAGGGTGGCGAGCAGTACTTC,CASREYQGGEQYF,TRBV27,NA,NA,TRBJ2-7
TGTGCCAGCAGCCTATCCGGGGTGTACGAGCAGTACTTC,CASSLSGVYEQYF,TRBV12-3/TRBV12-4,NA,NA,TRBJ2-7
TGTGCCACCAGCAGAGGAGGGGGAGATCAGCCCCAGCATTTT,CATSRGGGDQPQHF,TRBV15,NA,NA,TRBJ1-5
TGTGCCAGCACCGAACTAGGGACCGGCAACACTGAAGCTTTCTTT,CASTELGTGNTEAFF,TRBV7-9,NA,NA,TRBJ1-1
TGTGCCAGCAGCCGCCTAGCGGGGGGGAATGAGCAGTTCTTC,CASSRLAGGNEQFF,TRBV3-1/TRBV3-2,once,TRBD2,TRBJ2-1
TGTGCCAGCAGCTTAAGGGGCGGAGTTAGTGATTCACCCCTCCACTTT,CASSLRGGVSDSPLHF,TRBV7-8,NA,NA,TRBJ1-6
TGTGCCAGCACGAGGGGAGTCCGGACGAGCTACACCTTC,CASTRGVRTSYTF,TRBV9,NA,NA,TRBJ1-2
TGTGCCTGGAGTGTAAAGACTAGCGGGAACAATGAGCAGTTCTTC,CAWSVKTSGNNEQFF,TRBV30,once,TRBD2,TRBJ2-1
TGTGCCAGCAGTGAATTACGAACGGCCCCTACCTATGGCTACACCTTC,CASSELRTAPTYGYTF,TRBV6-1,NA,NA,TRBJ1-2
TGTGCCACCAGCAGGACTAGCGGGAGCCCCACAGATACGCAGTATTTT,CATSRTSGSPTDTQYF,TRBV15,NA,TRBD2,TRBJ2-3
TGCGCCAGCAGCTTGGGACAGGGATCAATCGAGCAGTACTTC,CASSLGQGSIEQYF,TRBV5-1,NA,TRBD1,TRBJ2-7
TGTGCCAGCAGAGGGCCTAGCGGAAAAGAGACCCAGTACTTC,CASRGPSGKETQYF,TRBV6-5,NA,TRBD2,TRBJ2-5